This T cell receptor (beta chain) came from a study of blood T cell repertoires in COVID-19. This clone was detected once. The data were produced by immunoSEQ multiplex PCR, yet TCRdb's version contains in-frame clones alone and is incomplete. The sample lists about half a million clones; roughly 87% were seen once. Trimming stripped 3 bases from V and 3 bases from J, with 13 bases between. The CDR3 runs to 15 residues. Germline assignment: CDR1 SNHLY and CDR2 FYNNEI. Enrolled during active infection, Seattle patients were then followed longitudinally. What was sequenced was peripheral blood. The gene calls are TRBV2 and TRBJ2-3; D may be TRBD1 (5 bases). This TCR was recovered from a man aged 18 to 29 with COVID-19, enrolled during active disease. Written as DNA, the CDR3 is TGTGCCAGCAGTGAGTCAAGGGGCGTGACAGATACGCAGTATTTT. Amino acids: CASSESRGVTDTQYF.